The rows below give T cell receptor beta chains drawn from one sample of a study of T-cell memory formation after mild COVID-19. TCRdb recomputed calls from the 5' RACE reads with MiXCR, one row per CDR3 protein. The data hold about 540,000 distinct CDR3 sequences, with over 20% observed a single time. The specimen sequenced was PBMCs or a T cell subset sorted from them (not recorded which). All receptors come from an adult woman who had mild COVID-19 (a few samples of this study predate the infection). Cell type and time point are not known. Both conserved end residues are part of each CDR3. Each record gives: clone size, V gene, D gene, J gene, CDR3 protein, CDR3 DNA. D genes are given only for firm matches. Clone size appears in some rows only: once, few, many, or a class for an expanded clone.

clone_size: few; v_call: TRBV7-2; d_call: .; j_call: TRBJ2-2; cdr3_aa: CASSLQGPLPGELFF; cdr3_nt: TGTGCCAGCAGCTTACAGGGGCCCCTCCCCGGGGAGCTGTTTTTT
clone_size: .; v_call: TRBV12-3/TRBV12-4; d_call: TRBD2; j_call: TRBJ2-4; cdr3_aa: CASSFVLGGGKAKNIQYF; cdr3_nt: TGTGCCAGCAGTTTCGTCCTCGGGGGGGGAAAAGCCAAAAACATTCAGTACTTC
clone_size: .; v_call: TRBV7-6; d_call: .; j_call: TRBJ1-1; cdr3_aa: CASRQTENTEAFF; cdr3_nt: TGTGCCAGCAGACAGACCGAGAACACTGAAGCTTTCTTT
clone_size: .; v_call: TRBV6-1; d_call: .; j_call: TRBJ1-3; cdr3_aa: CASIRDTTYSGNTIYF; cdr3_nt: TGTGCCAGCATCCGGGACACAACCTACTCTGGAAACACCATATATTTT
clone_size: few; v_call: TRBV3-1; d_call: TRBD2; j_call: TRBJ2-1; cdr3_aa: CASSLRGLAVGNEQFF; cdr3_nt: TGTGCCAGCAGCCTAAGAGGGCTAGCGGTGGGCAATGAGCAGTTCTTC
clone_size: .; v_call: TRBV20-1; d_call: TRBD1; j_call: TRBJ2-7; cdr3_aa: CSASTGGPKPYEQYF; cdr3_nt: TGCAGTGCTTCTACAGGGGGACCTAAACCCTACGAGCAGTACTTC
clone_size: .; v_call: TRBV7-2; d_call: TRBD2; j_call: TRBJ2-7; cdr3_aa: CASSYTSGSYEQYF; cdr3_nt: TGTGCCAGCAGCTATACTAGCGGGAGTTACGAGCAGTACTTC
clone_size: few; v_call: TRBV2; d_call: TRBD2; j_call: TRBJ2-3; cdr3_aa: CASSERRGGGDTQYF; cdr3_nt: TGTGCCAGCAGTGAGCGGCGGGGGGGAGGAGATACGCAGTATTTT
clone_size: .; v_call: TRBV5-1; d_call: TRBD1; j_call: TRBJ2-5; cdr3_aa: CASSSLTGEQETQYF; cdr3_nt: TGCGCCAGCAGCAGCCTTACAGGGGAGCAAGAGACCCAGTACTTC
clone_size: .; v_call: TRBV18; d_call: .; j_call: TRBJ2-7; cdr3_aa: CASSTGVMYEQYF; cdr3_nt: TGTGCCAGCTCAACGGGAGTTATGTACGAGCAGTACTTC
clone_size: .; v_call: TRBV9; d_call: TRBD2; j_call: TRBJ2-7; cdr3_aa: CASSARLASDEQYF; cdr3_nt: TGTGCCAGCAGCGCTCGACTAGCGAGCGACGAGCAGTACTTC
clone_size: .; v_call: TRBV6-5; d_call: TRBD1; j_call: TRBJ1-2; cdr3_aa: CASSPGQLEDGYTF; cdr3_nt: TGTGCCAGCAGCCCGGGACAGTTAGAAGATGGCTACACCTTC
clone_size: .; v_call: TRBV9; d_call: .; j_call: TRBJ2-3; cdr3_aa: CASSVGVGRRTDTQYF; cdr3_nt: TGTGCCAGCAGCGTAGGTGTTGGACGACGCACAGATACGCAGTATTTT
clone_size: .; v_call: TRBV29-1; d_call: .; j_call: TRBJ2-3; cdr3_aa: CSVPTGQMGTDTQYF; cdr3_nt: TGCAGCGTTCCGACAGGCCAAATGGGCACAGATACGCAGTATTTT
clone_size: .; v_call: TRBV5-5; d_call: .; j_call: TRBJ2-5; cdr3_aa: CASSLVPRETQYF; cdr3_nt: TGTGCCAGCAGCTTGGTTCCGAGAGAGACCCAGTACTTC
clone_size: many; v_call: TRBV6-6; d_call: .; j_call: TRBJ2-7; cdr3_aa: CASRPYRTGPTYEQYF; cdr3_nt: TGTGCCAGCAGACCCTATAGAACAGGACCCACCTACGAGCAGTACTTC
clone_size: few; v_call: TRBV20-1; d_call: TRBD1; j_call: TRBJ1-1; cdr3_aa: CSANDRGLSNTEAFF; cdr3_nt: TGCAGTGCTAACGACAGGGGACTTTCGAACACAGAAGCTTTCTTT
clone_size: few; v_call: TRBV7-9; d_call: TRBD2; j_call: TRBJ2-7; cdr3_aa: CASSPVGERGAYEQYF; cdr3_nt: TGTGCCAGCAGCCCCGTAGGGGAGCGGGGGGCCTACGAGCAGTACTTC
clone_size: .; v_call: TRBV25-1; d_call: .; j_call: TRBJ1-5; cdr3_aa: CASSSALIGGNQPQHF; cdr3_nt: TGTGCCAGCAGTTCAGCCCTAATAGGAGGCAATCAGCCCCAGCATTTT
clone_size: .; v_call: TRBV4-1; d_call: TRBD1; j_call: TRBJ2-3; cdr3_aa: CASSQKTGGISTDTQYF; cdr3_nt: TGCGCCAGCAGCCAAAAAACAGGGGGAATAAGCACAGATACGCAGTATTTT
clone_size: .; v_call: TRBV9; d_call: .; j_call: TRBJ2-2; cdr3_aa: CASSVEPAGPITGELFF; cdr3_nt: TGTGCCAGCAGCGTAGAGCCCGCAGGGCCTATTACCGGGGAGCTGTTTTTT
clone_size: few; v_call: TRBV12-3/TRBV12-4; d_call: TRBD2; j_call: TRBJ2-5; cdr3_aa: CASSLAGTSQETQYF; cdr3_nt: TGTGCCAGCAGTTTAGCCGGGACTAGCCAAGAGACCCAGTACTTC
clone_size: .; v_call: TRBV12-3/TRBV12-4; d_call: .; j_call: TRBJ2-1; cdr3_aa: CASSAPDDEQFF; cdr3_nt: TGTGCCAGCAGTGCCCCGGACGATGAGCAGTTCTTC
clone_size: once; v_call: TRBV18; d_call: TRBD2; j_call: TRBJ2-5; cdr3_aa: CASSPRSPGGRGGFGETQYF; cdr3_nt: TGTGCCAGCTCACCGAGGTCCCCTGGCGGGAGAGGAGGGTTCGGAGAGACCCAGTACTTC
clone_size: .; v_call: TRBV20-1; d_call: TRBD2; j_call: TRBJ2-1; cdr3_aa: CSARSSGTGEQFF; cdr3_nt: TGCAGTGCTCGGTCTAGCGGGACCGGTGAGCAGTTCTTC
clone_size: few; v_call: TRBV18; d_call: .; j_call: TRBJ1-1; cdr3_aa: CASSPIEWENTEAFF; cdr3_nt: TGTGCCAGCTCACCAATCGAGTGGGAGAACACTGAAGCTTTCTTT
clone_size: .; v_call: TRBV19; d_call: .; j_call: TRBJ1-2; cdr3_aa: CASSIVPGNYGYTF; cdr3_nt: TGTGCCAGTAGTATAGTCCCGGGAAACTATGGCTACACCTTC
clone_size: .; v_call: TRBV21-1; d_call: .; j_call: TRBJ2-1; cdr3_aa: CASSTLSASGVSYNEQFF; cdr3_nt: TGTGCCAGCAGCACCCTCAGTGCTAGCGGCGTCTCCTACAATGAGCAGTTCTTC
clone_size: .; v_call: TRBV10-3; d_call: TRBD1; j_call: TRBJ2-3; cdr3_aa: CAIRTGGDDTQYF; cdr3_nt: TGTGCCATCAGGACAGGGGGCGACGATACGCAGTATTTT
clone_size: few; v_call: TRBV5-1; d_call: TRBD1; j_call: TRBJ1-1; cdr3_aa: CASSLGGQWTEAFF; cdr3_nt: TGCGCCAGCAGCCTGGGGGGACAGTGGACTGAAGCTTTCTTT
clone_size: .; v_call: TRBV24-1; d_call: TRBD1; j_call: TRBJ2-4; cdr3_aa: CATSEGTGGNIQYF; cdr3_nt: TGTGCCACCAGTGAAGGGACAGGGGGGAACATTCAGTACTTC